The 31 T cell receptor beta chains below were found in one sample sequenced in a study of T cells after yellow fever vaccination. One entry per CDR3 protein, called by TCRdb with MiXCR from the 5' RACE reads. The repertoire holds about 580,000 distinct CDR3 sequences, 17% seen once, with 15% to 20% in the top ten. The source was PBMCs, collected 4 to 6 days after the first yellow fever vaccination. The receptors stem from a man in his late teens or twenties who received the YFV17D yellow fever vaccine.

This clonotype showed up many times. This chain joins TRBV5-5 and TRBJ2-3; the match to TRBD2 covers 11 bases. Trimming removed 4 bases from V and 1 base from J; junction bases left unmatched: 5. The CDR3 totals 16 residues. Germline V gene data show CDR1 as SGHKS and CDR2 as YYEKEE (reference sequence). CDR3 DNA sequence: TGTGCCAGCAGCGTCCTAGCGGGGGGCCGCACAGATACGCAGTATTTT. Translating it yields CASSVLAGGRTDTQYF.

This clonotype was counted between two and nine times. V gene TRBV11-2 combines with J gene TRBJ2-5, with TRBD2 matching 10 bases. This CDR3 is 18 amino acids long. Trimming at V came to 5 bases and at J to 5 bases, leaving 17 bases not matched to a gene. Per the germline V gene, CDR1 is SGHAT and CDR2 is FQNNGV. CDR3 in DNA: TGTGCCAGCAGCCCGAACTCAGCGGGGGGGCCCGCTCGGGAGACCCAGTACTTC. Translating it yields CASSPNSAGGPARETQYF.

This CDR3 reads CASSAAGGNYEQYF. In nucleotides, the CDR3 is TGTGCCAGCAGTGCCGCGGGGGGCAACTACGAGCAGTACTTC. This chain links TRBV6-4 with TRBJ2-7; 8 bases match TRBD2. Germline V gives CDR1 MRHNA, CDR2 SNTAGT. Trimming cost V 4 bases and J 3 bases; bases outside gene matches: 5. This CDR3 has 14 residues.

In regard to this clonotype: This CDR3 is missing its conserved last phenylalanine or tryptophan, likely due to a read error. V and J are TRBV3-1 and TRBJ2-5; D call uncertain. This CDR3 region has 11 residues. Trimming stripped 7 bases from V and 5 bases from J, with 8 bases between. CDR1 is LGHDT and CDR2 is YNNKEL in the germline V gene (reference sequence). The CDR3 protein is CASKGMETQYY. In DNA, the CDR3 is TGTGCCAGCAAGGGAATGGAGACCCAGTACTAC.

This clonotype turned up a few times. The V and J genes are TRBV7-9 and TRBJ2-7; 11 nucleotides align to TRBD1. The CDR3 is made up of 16 amino acids. Losses at the gene ends were 4 bases for V and 2 bases for J; bases not matched to a gene: 7. Germline CDR1 SEHNR, CDR2 FQNEAQ (reference sequence). The CDR3 sequence: CASSSPRGQGAYEQYF. CDR3 nucleotide sequence: TGTGCCAGCAGCTCCCCTAGGGGACAGGGGGCCTACGAGCAGTACTTC.

The chain employs TRBV9 and TRBJ2-1; TRBD1 or TRBD2 may be the D gene (6 bases each). The CDR3 contains 13 residues. Germline V gene data show CDR1 as SGDLS and CDR2 as YYNGEE. Trimming left V 2 bases short and J 7 bases short, with 10 bases between. CDR3 sequence: CASSVGGWNEQFF. The DNA of the CDR3 is TGTGCCAGCAGCGTGGGGGGCTGGAATGAGCAGTTCTTC. The complete variable domain, with remaining parts taken from reference TRBV9 and TRBJ2-1, reads DSGVTQTPKHLITATGQRVTLRCSPRSGDLSVYWYQQSLDQGLQFLIQYYNGEERAKGNILERFSAQQFPDLHSELNLSSLELGDSALYFCASSVGGWNEQFFGPGTRLTVL.

V and J are TRBV5-1 and TRBJ1-2; D is undetermined. The germline CDR1 and CDR2 sequences are SGHRS and YFSETQ. CDR3 length equals 13 residues. V was cut by 2 bases and J by 7 bases, with 12 bases left in between. CDR3 coding DNA: TGCGCCAGCAGCTTCTCAGAATTTACTGGCTACACCTTC. Encoded protein: CASSFSEFTGYTF.

The V call is TRBV4-2, the J call TRBJ2-1, with 10 bases matching TRBD2. V gave up 2 bases and J gave up 6 bases; unmatched junction bases: 7. CDR1 is LGHNA and CDR2 is YNFKEQ in the germline V gene. The CDR3 contains 16 residues. CDR3 sequence: CASSQTGTSDGNEQFF. The DNA of the CDR3 is TGTGCCAGCAGCCAAACCGGGACTAGCGACGGCAATGAGCAGTTCTTC.

V gene TRBV4-3 combines with J gene TRBJ1-3; D may be TRBD1 (5 bases). Germline assignment: CDR1 LGHNA and CDR2 YSLEER. Between the trimmed V and J ends, which lost 3 bases and 2 bases, there was a span of 20 bases. The CDR3 has 18 residues. CDR3 sequence (DNA): TGCGCCAGCAGCCACCGGGGGTATATTGATAATACTGGAAACACCATATATTTT. It codes for CASSHRGYIDNTGNTIYF.

This clonotype was seen a few times. This chain links TRBV2 with TRBJ2-3; a weak D match, TRBD2 (5 bases). Trimming removed 11 bases from V and 1 base from J, with 19 bases in between. CDR3 length: 15 amino acids. Germline V gene sequence: CDR1 SNHLY, CDR2 FYNNEI. In DNA, the CDR3 is TGTGCCCGAGGAGGACGCAGCTCCGGCACAGATACGCAGTATTTT. Encoded protein: CARGGRSSGTDTQYF.

V and J are TRBV6-2 or TRBV6-3 and TRBJ2-7; 11 nucleotides match TRBD1. Germline loops: CDR1 MNHEY, CDR2 SVGEGT. Unmatched junction bases numbered 4, after V lost 6 bases and J lost 0 bases. The CDR3 covers 15 residues. The CDR3 loop is CASSPGQGVSYEQYF. The CDR3 nucleotides are TGTGCCAGCAGCCCGGGACAGGGGGTCTCCTACGAGCAGTACTTC.

This clonotype was found a few times. The chain couples TRBV7-2 to TRBJ1-5, with D possibly being TRBD1 (6 bases). This CDR3 contains 15 residues. The V end was cut by 2 bases, the J end by 7 bases, with 15 bases between. Germline V gene lookup returns CDR1 SGHTA and CDR2 FQGNSA. DNA for the CDR3: TGTGCCAGCAGCTTATGGTCAGGGGCGAACCAGCCCCAGCATTTT. Translation: CASSLWSGANQPQHF.

The V gene is TRBV7-9, the J gene TRBJ2-3, with TRBD2 matching over 14 bases. Germline loops: CDR1 SEHNR, CDR2 FQNEAQ (reference sequence). After removal of 5 bases from V and 9 bases from J, the junction contained 7 bases not matched to a gene. CDR3 size: 15 residues. CDR3 residues: CASSPGLAGGSTQYF. In nucleotides, the CDR3 is TGTGCCAGCAGCCCCGGACTAGCGGGGGGCTCGACGCAGTATTTT. Drawing the rest from reference TRBV7-9 and TRBJ2-3, the complete variable domain is DTGVSQNPRHKITKRGQNVTFRCDPISEHNRLYWYRQTLGQGPEFLTYFQNEAQLEKSRLLSDRFSAERPKGSFSTLEIQRTEQGDSAMYLCASSPGLAGGSTQYFGPGTRLTVL.

The rearrangement uses TRBV4-2 and TRBJ2-7; D might be TRBD1 or TRBD2, each matching 5 bases. The germline V gene has CDR1 LGHNA and CDR2 YNFKEQ. The CDR3 loop spans 15 amino acids. Trimming pared 1 base from V and 2 bases from J, leaving 12 bases between. CDR3 nucleotides: TGTGCCAGCAGCCAAGGGGGGACCGTGACCTACGAGCAGTACTTC. It codes for CASSQGGTVTYEQYF.

This clonotype came up a few times. The chain is built from TRBV4-3 and TRBJ1-1, with 7 bases matching TRBD1. The CDR3 consists of 15 residues. The germline V gene has CDR1 LGHNA and CDR2 YSLEER. J lost 3 bases, V lost 0 bases, and 4 bases had no gene match. The CDR3 sequence is CASSQEGTGDTEAFF. As DNA, the CDR3 is TGCGCCAGCAGCCAAGAAGGTACAGGGGACACTGAAGCTTTCTTT.

This clonotype was picked up one time. The gene calls are TRBV27 and TRBJ1-5, with D possibly matching TRBD1 (5 bases). Trimming removed 6 bases at V and 4 bases at J, with 13 bases between. The CDR3 sequence is 14 residues long. CDR1 is MNHEY, CDR2 SMNVEV, per germline (reference sequence). The CDR3, as DNA: TGTGCCAGCAGCCCCTTGACAGAAAATCAGCCCCAGCATTTT. Amino acid sequence: CASSPLTENQPQHF.

V is TRBV11-3 and J is TRBJ2-3; D is perhaps TRBD1 or TRBD2 (6 bases each). CDR1 is SGHNT, CDR2 YENEEA, per germline. The length of the CDR3 is 13 residues. Deletions cut 5 bases from V and 10 bases from J, with 16 bases between. The CDR3 DNA reads TGTGCCAGCAGCAGGGGGAGCGGGCGCGCGCAGTATTTT. It is translated as CASSRGSGRAQYF.

The rearrangement uses TRBV12-3 or TRBV12-4 and TRBJ2-6; 7 bases match TRBD1. V shed 5 bases and J 1 base; nucleotides not matched to a gene: 17. The CDR3 has 20 residues. The CDR3 DNA reads TGTGCCAGCAGTACCGTTATAATAGGGGGCAAGGGATCTGGGGCCAACGTCCTGACTTTC. Translating gives CASSTVIIGGKGSGANVLTF.

The chain has TRBV20-1 and TRBJ1-3; 11 bases are shared with TRBD1. Germline V gene data show CDR1 as DFQATT and CDR2 as SNEGSKA (reference sequence). Trimming removed 6 bases from V and 3 bases from J; junction bases left unmatched: 13. The CDR3 consists of 17 residues. The CDR3 nucleotides are TGCAGTGCCGGAAGCCTAGGGACAGGGGGAAATGGAAACACCATATATTTT. It yields the protein CSAGSLGTGGNGNTIYF.

Only a few counts were recorded for this clonotype. The rearrangement joins TRBV6-2 or TRBV6-3 to TRBJ2-5; 11 bases align to TRBD2. V lost 4 bases and J lost 1; bases outside the gene matches: 8. The CDR3 consists of 17 residues. Germline CDR1 and CDR2: MNHEY and SVGEGT. The CDR3 DNA reads as TGTGCCAGCAGTTTTATTCCAGGACTAGCGGGCCAAGAGACCCAGTACTTC. Encoded protein: CASSFIPGLAGQETQYF.

The chain uses TRBV5-1 and TRBJ1-3; D gene uncertain. Germline V CDR1 and CDR2: SGHRS, YFSETQ. The V end lost 4 bases, the J end lost 3 bases, and 20 bases lay between the germline ends. The CDR3 is 17 residues long. CDR3 in amino acids: CASSREGKTVSGNTIYF. CDR3 in DNA: TGCGCCAGCAGCCGGGAGGGCAAAACAGTTAGTGGAAACACCATATATTTT.

There are a few counts of this clonotype. This chain links TRBV29-1 with TRBJ2-3, with a weak D call TRBD2 (5 bases). Germline V CDR1 and CDR2: SQVTM, ANQGSEA. This CDR3 spans 13 amino acids. Trimming left V 4 bases short and J 2 bases short, with 10 bases between. CDR3 sequence reads: CSVVGGLTDTQYF. The CDR3 DNA reads TGCAGCGTTGTGGGCGGGCTCACAGATACGCAGTATTTT.

The chain combines TRBV10-3 with TRBJ2-6; 9 nucleotides line up with TRBD1. Germline trimming cut 5 bases from V and 3 bases from J; bases unmatched to any gene: 8. Per germline, CDR1 ENHRY and CDR2 SYGVKD. The CDR3 sequence is 17 residues long. CDR3 protein: CAISSGTGSLGANVLTF. As DNA, the CDR3 is TGTGCCATCAGTTCCGGGACAGGGAGTCTTGGGGCCAACGTCCTGACTTTC.

This clonotype was observed many times. V is TRBV5-1 and J is TRBJ2-7, with 7 bases aligning to TRBD2. Trimming removed 0 bases from V and 11 bases from J; junction bases left unmatched: 11. CDR3 length: 14 residues. The germline V gene encodes CDR1 SGHRS and CDR2 YFSETQ. CDR3 in DNA: TGCGCCAGCAGCTTGGCGCGGGGGACGGACGTAAAGTACTTC. Translation: CASSLARGTDVKYF.

In its sample, this clonotype was seen many times. V is TRBV7-2 and J is TRBJ2-3; D gene uncertain. Between the trimmed V and J ends, which lost 4 bases and 5 bases, there was a span of 7 bases. In germline, CDR1 is SGHTA, CDR2 FQGNSA. The CDR3 is 12 residues long. The CDR3 coding sequence is TGTGCCAGCAGCTCCCGAGGAGATACGCAGTATTTT. Translated, it gives CASSSRGDTQYF.

The V and J genes are TRBV5-5 and TRBJ2-1; TRBD1 matches 9 bases. The germline gives CDR1 SGHKS, CDR2 YYEKEE (reference sequence). The CDR3 covers 15 residues. After removal of 4 bases from V and 4 bases from J, the junction contained 6 bases not matched to a gene. The CDR3 nucleotides are TGTGCCAGCAGCCCCGGACAGGGGTTTTACAATGAGCAGTTCTTC. Translation gives CASSPGQGFYNEQFF.

The chain joins TRBV6-5 to TRBJ2-1; no definite D call. The CDR3 sequence is 14 residues long. Germline CDR1 MNHEY, CDR2 SVGAGI. The ends were cut back, 3 bases at V and 6 bases at J, with 12 bases in the middle. This CDR3 is CASSYRSSGNEQFF. CDR3 DNA: TGTGCCAGCAGTTATAGGTCTTCAGGCAATGAGCAGTTCTTC.

The rearrangement joins TRBV7-9 to TRBJ1-2; D possibly corresponds to TRBD1 (6 bases). The CDR3 length is 14 residues. The V gene lost 3 bases and the J gene lost 2 bases, with 10 bases spanning the gap. The germline V gene encodes CDR1 SEHNR and CDR2 FQNEAQ (reference sequence). The CDR3 here is CASSFGTPNYGYTF. The DNA for the CDR3 is TGTGCCAGCAGCTTCGGGACACCCAACTATGGCTACACCTTC.

DNA for the CDR3: TGCGCCAGCAGCTCGGGACAGATCTACGAGCAGTACTTC. Amino acid sequence: CASSSGQIYEQYF. The chain uses TRBV5-1 and TRBJ2-7; 7 positions match TRBD1. The CDR3 has 13 residues. From germline, CDR1 is SGHRS and CDR2 YFSETQ. J gave up 3 bases and V 3 bases, and 3 bases lay outside the gene matches.

The sample holds a few counts of this clonotype. The DNA for the CDR3 is TGTGCCAGCAGCTCGAGACGCGGGGTTAGCACAGATACGCAGTATTTT. Amino acid sequence: CASSSRRGVSTDTQYF. V and J are TRBV7-9 and TRBJ2-3, with a possible D match to TRBD2 (6 bases). The CDR3 covers 16 residues. Deletions cut 4 bases from V and 0 bases from J, with 14 bases between. Looked up from germline, CDR1 is SEHNR and CDR2 is FQNEAQ (reference sequence).

In its sample, this clonotype was seen a few times. The chain carries TRBV29-1 and TRBJ2-3; unclear D gene. V lost 5 bases, J lost 6 bases, and 15 bases lay in between. Germline V lookup: CDR1 SQVTM, CDR2 ANQGSEA. The CDR3 spans 13 residues. CDR3 bases: TGCAGCGTTACCCCGCAAGGTTTCGATACGCAGTATTTT. This gives the protein CSVTPQGFDTQYF.